This entry is about one T cell receptor beta chain. This sample was included in a study of shared clonotypes between healthy human individuals. Trimming removed 4 bases from V and 0 bases from J; junction bases left unmatched: 8. The CDR3 spans 16 residues. Germline V lookup: CDR1 SGHAT, CDR2 FQNNGV. Some clones are missing from TCRdb's copy, which holds only in-frame ones; the method was immunoSEQ multiplex PCR. The sample yields roughly 2.5 million clones, roughly nine tenths seen once. V gene TRBV11-2 combines with J gene TRBJ1-1, with 7 bases that match TRBD1. This TCR came from a man aged 18 to 29 in good health. Sequencing was carried out using naive CD4+ T cells sorted from blood. Stated subset: CD45RA+ positively selected. The CDR3 nucleotides read TGTGCCAGCAGCTACTACAGGGGTACGATGAACACTGAAGCTTTCTTT. The encoded protein is CASSYYRGTMNTEAFF.